This passage covers 28 T cell receptor beta chains from one sample sequenced in a study of cytomegalovirus exposure and HLA in healthy donors. Researchers ran the PCR with 60 Vbeta and 13 Jbeta primers. This table comes from immunoSEQ multiplex PCR, and its TCRdb copy is limited to in-frame clones, with some not included. Its clone listing holds approximately 27,000 clones. Sequenced material: PBMCs. Receptors originate from a young man in good health and CMV-seronegative.

This rearrangement joins TRBV11-3 to TRBJ2-2; TRBD1 matches 8 bases. V gave up 2 bases and J gave up 3 bases; unmatched junction bases: 11. The CDR3 has 18 residues. Germline V gene sequence: CDR1 SGHNT, CDR2 YENEEA. The CDR3 region is CASSLTKSRGLDTGELFF. In DNA form, the CDR3 reads TGTGCCAGCAGCTTAACCAAAAGCAGGGGGCTGGACACCGGGGAGCTGTTTTTT.

The chain couples TRBV11-2 to TRBJ2-7, with D tentatively TRBD2 (6 bases). Germline CDR1 SGHAT, CDR2 FQNNGV. CDR3 size: 13 residues. Trimming left V 1 base short and J 3 bases short, with 7 bases between. CDR3: CASSLGGDYEQYF. CDR3 bases: TGTGCCAGCAGCTTAGGCGGGGACTACGAGCAGTACTTC.

CDR3 sequence (DNA): TGTGCCAGCAGCTTAAAAACAAACACTGAAGCTTTCTTT. It codes for CASSLKTNTEAFF. The chain combines TRBV7-9 with TRBJ1-1; D gene ambiguous. CDR3 length equals 13 residues. Trimming cost V 2 bases and J 2 bases, with 6 bases left between them. Germline V CDR1 and CDR2: SEHNR, FQNEAQ (reference sequence).

The chain recombines TRBV9 with TRBJ2-5; TRBD1 agrees at 7 bases. The CDR3 spans 14 residues. The ends lost 4 bases at V and 9 bases at J; junction bases unmatched: 12. Germline lookup yields CDR1 SGDLS and CDR2 YYNGEE. CDR3 DNA: TGTGCCAGCAGCCCTCAACAGGGGCTCGTGGCCCAGTACTTC. Translating it yields CASSPQQGLVAQYF.

The rearrangement links TRBV27 to TRBJ1-4; unclear D gene. V was clipped by 4 bases and J by 0 bases, with 3 bases between them. The CDR3 has 13 residues. Germline V gives CDR1 MNHEY, CDR2 SMNVEV (reference sequence). The CDR3 loop reads CASSSSTNEKLFF. CDR3 DNA: TGTGCCAGCAGTTCCTCAACTAATGAAAAACTGTTTTTT.

The rearrangement joins TRBV7-9 to TRBJ2-7, with D maybe TRBD1 (6 bases). The CDR3 length is 15 residues. The V end lost 5 bases, the J end lost 2 bases, and 16 bases lay between the germline ends. Germline loops: CDR1 SEHNR, CDR2 FQNEAQ (reference sequence). This CDR3 is CASSLHDRRPYEQYF. CDR3 nucleotides: TGTGCCAGCAGCCTCCACGACAGGAGACCCTACGAGCAGTACTTC.

The chain recombines TRBV28 with TRBJ1-1; 10 bases agree with TRBD1. Per germline, CDR1 MDHEN and CDR2 SYDVKM. This CDR3 has 14 amino acids. The J segment lost 7 bases and the V segment lost 5 bases, leaving 7 bases of the junction unmatched. Written as DNA, the CDR3 is TGTGCCAGCAGTACCATGACAGGGGGCGGTGAAGCTTTCTTT. It translates to CASSTMTGGGEAFF.

V is TRBV6-5 and J is TRBJ1-6; TRBD1 is a possible D gene (6 bases). Germline-derived CDR1 and CDR2 are MNHEY and SVGAGI. V gave up 7 bases and J gave up 8 bases, with 18 bases separating them. There are 15 residues in the CDR3. The CDR3 bases are TGTGCCAGCACCATCGGCAGGCAGGGGTATTCACCCCTCCACTTT. It specifies CASTIGRQGYSPLHF.

The chain joins TRBV28 to TRBJ2-7, with 8 bases identical to TRBD2. The germline V gene encodes CDR1 MDHEN and CDR2 SYDVKM. V shed 2 bases and J 3 bases; nucleotides not matched to a gene: 6. The CDR3 has 15 residues. CDR3 amino acids: CASSLAGGPYYEQYF. The CDR3 DNA sequence: TGTGCCAGCAGTTTAGCGGGAGGCCCCTACTACGAGCAGTACTTC.

V and J are TRBV4-3 and TRBJ2-3; D remains ambiguous. Deletions cut 0 bases from V and 3 bases from J, with 7 bases between. CDR3 length equals 14 residues. CDR1 and CDR2 (germline): LGHNA, YSLEER. CDR3 sequence: CASSQDSLTDTQYF. DNA for the CDR3: TGCGCCAGCAGCCAAGATTCCTTGACAGATACGCAGTATTTT.

CDR3 loop: CASGNPWEGGNTEAFF. The CDR3 DNA reads as TGTGCTAGTGGTAACCCCTGGGAGGGGGGGAACACTGAAGCTTTCTTT. This chain connects TRBV12-5 to TRBJ1-1; possibly TRBD1 for D (6 bases). The germline CDR1 and CDR2 sequences are LGHNT and FRNRAP. V gave up 5 bases and J gave up 1 base, with 17 bases separating them. The CDR3 contains 16 residues.

This chain joins TRBV6-1 and TRBJ1-2; no clear D. The CDR3 loop spans 13 amino acids. V was clipped by 0 bases and J by 5 bases, with 7 bases between them. Germline V CDR1 and CDR2: MNHNS, SASEGT. CDR3 in amino acids: CASSEAADYGYTF. For the CDR3, the DNA is TGTGCCAGCAGTGAAGCGGCGGATTATGGCTACACCTTC.

The rearrangement links TRBV6-1 to TRBJ1-4; 8 nucleotides match TRBD1. Trimming at V came to 2 bases and at J to 7 bases, leaving 9 bases not matched to a gene. CDR3 size: 16 residues. Germline V gene lookup returns CDR1 MNHNS and CDR2 SASEGT. For the CDR3, the DNA is TGTGCCAGCAGTGAACGGGGGGACAGGATAGGTGAAAAACTGTTTTTT. Translating gives CASSERGDRIGEKLFF.

This chain connects TRBV5-1 to TRBJ2-7, with 9 bases lining up with TRBD1. Germline CDR1 is SGHRS and CDR2 is YFSETQ. After removal of 5 bases from V and 3 bases from J, the junction contained 12 bases not matched to a gene. The CDR3 is made up of 16 amino acids. CDR3 residues: CASRPPPGQGRYEQYF. CDR3 sequence (DNA): TGCGCCAGCAGGCCTCCACCGGGACAGGGACGCTACGAGCAGTACTTC. The full variable domain, completed using reference TRBV5-1 and TRBJ2-7, is KAGVTQTPRYLIKTRGQQVTLSCSPISGHRSVSWYQQTPGQGLQFLFEYFSETQRNKGNFPGRFSGRQFSNSRSEMNVSTLELGDSALYLCASRPPPGQGRYEQYFGPGTRLTVT.

The genes are TRBV5-4 and TRBJ2-7, with 7 bases fitting TRBD1. The V and J ends lost 4 bases and 3 bases, in that order; junction bases with no gene match: 4. The CDR3 is 13 amino acids. The germline gives CDR1 SGHNT, CDR2 YYREEE (reference sequence). This CDR3 is CASSKGQDYEQYF. As DNA, the CDR3 is TGTGCCAGCAGCAAAGGACAGGACTACGAGCAGTACTTC.

V and J are TRBV9 and TRBJ1-4; TRBD1 is a possible D gene (5 bases). This CDR3 region has 14 residues. From germline, CDR1 is SGDLS and CDR2 YYNGEE. With 4 bases removed from V and 7 bases from J, the gap between germline ends came to 14 bases. CDR3 sequence reads: CASSPGPRGEKLFF. The CDR3 coding sequence is TGTGCCAGCAGCCCCGGGCCAAGGGGTGAAAAACTGTTTTTT.

The rearrangement links TRBV19 to TRBJ2-3; D might be TRBD2 (6 bases). V lost 4 bases to trimming and J lost 11 bases, with 16 bases between them. The CDR3 totals 13 residues. CDR1 LNHDA and CDR2 SQIVND come from the germline V gene (reference sequence). The CDR3 spells CASSTIEGTEQYF. The CDR3 DNA follows: TGTGCCAGTAGTACGATTGAGGGGACTGAGCAGTATTTT.

The chain joins TRBV10-3 to TRBJ1-2; D is undetermined. The CDR3 totals 13 residues. Between the trimmed V and J ends, which lost 5 bases and 3 bases, there was a span of 10 bases. Germline-derived CDR1 and CDR2 are ENHRY and SYGVKD. CDR3: CAISYGRDYGYTF. CDR3 DNA: TGTGCCATCAGTTACGGGAGAGACTATGGCTACACCTTC.

The gene calls are TRBV28 and TRBJ2-7; 8 bases agree with TRBD1. The V segment lost 6 bases and the J segment 4 bases; nucleotides outside the gene matches: 5. There are 13 residues in the CDR3. Germline lookup yields CDR1 MDHEN and CDR2 SYDVKM. In nucleotides, the CDR3 is TGTGCCAGCAGGGCAGGGGGCAAATACGAGCAGTACTTC. Its protein is CASRAGGKYEQYF.

The chain recombines TRBV19 with TRBJ2-1; 8 bases line up with TRBD2. The CDR3 consists of 16 residues. In germline, CDR1 is LNHDA, CDR2 SQIVND (reference sequence). Germline trimming cut 3 bases from V and 2 bases from J; bases unmatched to any gene: 6. The CDR3 loop reads CASSIRSGGAYNEQFF. The CDR3, as DNA: TGTGCCAGTAGTATCCGGTCGGGAGGGGCCTACAATGAGCAGTTCTTC.

V and J are TRBV18 and TRBJ2-7, with a possible D match to TRBD1 (6 bases). The CDR3 covers 13 residues. Germline loops: CDR1 KGHSH, CDR2 LQKENI. V was pared by 6 bases and J by 2 bases, with 11 bases between. CDR3 coding DNA: TGTGCCAGCTCCATGGACAGTGCCTACGAGCAGTACTTC. It codes for CASSMDSAYEQYF.

V usage is TRBV19 and J usage is TRBJ2-4; D perhaps matches TRBD2 (5 bases). Trimming pared 3 bases from V and 7 bases from J, leaving 13 bases between. Germline CDR1 LNHDA, CDR2 SQIVND (reference sequence). The CDR3 consists of 14 residues. CDR3 amino acids: CASSIAAWENIQYF. CDR3 coding DNA: TGTGCCAGTAGTATTGCAGCGTGGGAGAACATTCAGTACTTC. The complete variable domain, with remaining parts taken from reference TRBV19 and TRBJ2-4, reads DGGITQSPKYLFRKEGQNVTLSCEQNLNHDAMYWYRQDPGQGLRLIYYSQIVNDFQKGDIAEGYSVSREKKESFPLTVTSAQKNPTAFYLCASSIAAWENIQYFGAGTRLSVL.

The chain links TRBV6-1 to TRBJ2-4; 9 bases map to TRBD2. The germline gives CDR1 MNHNS, CDR2 SASEGT. Germline trimming cut 4 bases from V and 6 bases from J; bases unmatched to any gene: 1. This CDR3 is 13 amino acids long. In DNA, the CDR3 is TGTGCCAGCAGTGGTAGCGGGGGAAACATTCAGTACTTC. Amino acid sequence: CASSGSGGNIQYF.

The J gene is TRBJ2-7, the V gene TRBV4-3; TRBD1 matches 7 bases. With V trimmed by 4 bases and J by 0 bases, 6 bases remained unmatched. Germline CDR1 is LGHNA and CDR2 is YSLEER. The CDR3 totals 15 residues. In DNA, the CDR3 is TGCGCCAGCAGCCCCGTAGGGGGCCCCTCCTACGAGCAGTACTTC. Amino acid sequence: CASSPVGGPSYEQYF.

The chain has TRBV7-2 and TRBJ1-2; TRBD1 matches 9 bases. V lost 1 base and J lost 8; bases outside the gene matches: 8. Looked up from germline, CDR1 is SGHTA and CDR2 is FQGNSA. The CDR3 covers 15 residues. This CDR3 is CASSLGGQGRRGYTF. In DNA form, the CDR3 reads TGTGCCAGCAGCTTAGGGGGACAGGGAAGAAGAGGCTACACCTTC.

The chain couples TRBV19 to TRBJ1-1; TRBD1 is a possible D gene (5 bases). The CDR3 is 13 residues long. V lost 6 bases to trimming and J lost 3 bases, with 11 bases between them. Germline V gene data show CDR1 as LNHDA and CDR2 as SQIVND (reference sequence). The CDR3 sequence is CASSWGWDTEAFF. The CDR3 region has the DNA TGTGCCAGTAGCTGGGGCTGGGACACTGAAGCTTTCTTT.

V and J are TRBV5-1 and TRBJ1-3; D perhaps matches TRBD1 (6 bases). This CDR3 comprises 15 residues. Germline V CDR1 and CDR2: SGHRS, YFSETQ. The ends were cut back, 3 bases at V and 4 bases at J, with 14 bases in the middle. The CDR3 region has the DNA TGCGCCAGCAGCTGGGGGGGGGCATCGGGAAACACCATATATTTT. Amino acids: CASSWGGASGNTIYF.

This chain links TRBV19 with TRBJ2-5, with D maybe TRBD1 (6 bases). Germline CDR1 is LNHDA and CDR2 is SQIVND (reference sequence). Trimming shortened V by 5 bases and J by 2 bases, and 12 bases separated the two germline ends. CDR3 length equals 14 residues. The CDR3 loop reads CASSDRQVQETQYF. CDR3 in DNA: TGTGCCAGTAGTGATAGACAGGTACAAGAGACCCAGTACTTC.